This TCR beta chain stems from a study of shared clonotypes between healthy human individuals. TCRdb keeps only in-frame clones here, not all; method: immunoSEQ multiplex PCR. This table has about half a million clones, roughly three quarters appearing once. Study conclusions and caveats: The small donor group covered limited genetic and exposure diversity.

The CDR3 runs 15 residues. V trimming: 4 bases; J trimming: 8 bases; junction bases outside the gene matches: 5. CDR1 is MNHNS and CDR2 is SASEGT in the germline V gene. This clone was counted a few times. Its target is unknown. The specimen sequenced was PBMCs. This clonotype originated in a woman in her thirties or forties in good health. Some clones in this sample may be carry-over from other donors' samples. The V call is TRBV6-1, the J call TRBJ2-1, with 13 bases identical to TRBD2. The CDR3, as DNA: TGTGCCAGCAGTGGGACTAGCGGGAGCGGGGATGAGCAGTTCTTC. It yields the protein CASSGTSGSGDEQFF.